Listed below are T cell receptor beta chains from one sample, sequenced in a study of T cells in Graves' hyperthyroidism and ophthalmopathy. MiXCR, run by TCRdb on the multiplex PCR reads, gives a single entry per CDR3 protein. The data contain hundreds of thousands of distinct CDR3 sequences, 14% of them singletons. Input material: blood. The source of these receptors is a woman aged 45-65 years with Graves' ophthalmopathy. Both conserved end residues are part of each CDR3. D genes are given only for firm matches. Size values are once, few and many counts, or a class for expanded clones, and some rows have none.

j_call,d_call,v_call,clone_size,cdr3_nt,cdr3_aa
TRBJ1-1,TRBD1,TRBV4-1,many,TGCGCCAGCAGCCAACGGGACAGTATGAACACTGAAGCTTTCTTT,CASSQRDSMNTEAFF
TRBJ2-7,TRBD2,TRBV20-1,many,TGCAGTGCTCGTACGGGACTATTCGCCTACGAGCAGTACTTC,CSARTGLFAYEQYF
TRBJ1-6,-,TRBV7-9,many,TGTGCCAGCAGCTTAGAAGGGGATGGATCACCCCTCCACTTT,CASSLEGDGSPLHF
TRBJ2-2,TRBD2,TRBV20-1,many,TGCAGTGCTAGAGAGGTCCTAGCGGGAGTGTTTCCCGGGGAGCTGTTTTTT,CSAREVLAGVFPGELFF
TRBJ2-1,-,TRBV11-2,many,TGTGCCAGCAGCTCCTCATCCGGGACTTTTTACAATGAGCAGTTCTTC,CASSSSSGTFYNEQFF
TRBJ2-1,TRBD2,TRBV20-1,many,TGCAGTGCGATCCCTCCAACTAGCGTCGACTACAATGAGCAGTTCTTC,CSAIPPTSVDYNEQFF
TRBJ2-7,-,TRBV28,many,TGTGCCAGCAGCAGAACCAGTTTGACCCCTCGCTACGAGCAGTACTTC,CASSRTSLTPRYEQYF
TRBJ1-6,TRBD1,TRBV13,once,TGTGCCAGCAGCTTATATGCCCTTGGGAGGGGGCCTTCACCCCTCCACTTT,CASSLYALGRGPSPLHF
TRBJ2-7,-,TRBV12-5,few,TGTGCTAGTGGTTTGGTGGGTAGCGACGAGCAGTACTTC,CASGLVGSDEQYF
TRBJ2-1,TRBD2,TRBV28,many,TGTGCCAGCAGTTTATCGGCGGGACTAGCGGGAGGGTTGTACAATGAGCAGTTCTTC,CASSLSAGLAGGLYNEQFF
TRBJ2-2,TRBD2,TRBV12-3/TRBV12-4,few,TGTGCCAGCAGTTCGACCTATAGCGGGAGCCCGGACACCGGGGAGCTGTTTTTT,CASSSTYSGSPDTGELFF
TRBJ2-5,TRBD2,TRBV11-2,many,TGTGCCAGCAGTCCAGCGGGAAGGTGGGAGACCCAGTACTTC,CASSPAGRWETQYF
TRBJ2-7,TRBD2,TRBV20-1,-,TGCAGTGCTAGGGCTAGCGGGATTCCATACGAGCAGTACTTC,CSARASGIPYEQYF
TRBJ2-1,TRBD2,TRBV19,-,TGTGCCAGTAGTATAACTAGCGGGAGCCCTTTTGACAATGAGCAGTTCTTC,CASSITSGSPFDNEQFF
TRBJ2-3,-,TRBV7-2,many,TGTGCCAGCAGCTCTAAACTAGGCACAGATACGCAGTATTTT,CASSSKLGTDTQYF
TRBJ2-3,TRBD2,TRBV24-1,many,TGTGCCACCAGTGTCTTAGCGGGAGGATCAGATACGCAGTATTTT,CATSVLAGGSDTQYF
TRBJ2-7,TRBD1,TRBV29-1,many,TGCAGCTACCGGGACAGCCCGATCGACGAGCAGTACTTC,CSYRDSPIDEQYF
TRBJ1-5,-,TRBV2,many,TGTGCCAGCAGCGAACAGCGCAATCAGCCCCAGCATTTT,CASSEQRNQPQHF
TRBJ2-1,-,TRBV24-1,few,TGTGCCACCAACCCTGGGTCAGGGGTGTACGATGAGCAGTTCTTC,CATNPGSGVYDEQFF
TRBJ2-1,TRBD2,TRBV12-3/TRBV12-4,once,TGTGCCAGCAGTGCACTAGCGGGAGCTATCGATTACAATGAGCAGTTCTTC,CASSALAGAIDYNEQFF
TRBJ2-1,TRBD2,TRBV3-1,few,TGTGCCAGCAGCCATTGGGGCGGGAGTACCTACAATGAGCAGTTCTTC,CASSHWGGSTYNEQFF
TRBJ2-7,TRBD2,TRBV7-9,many,TGTGCCAGCAGCCCTCGGATAGCGGGAGGCAACATCAACGAGCAGTACTTC,CASSPRIAGGNINEQYF
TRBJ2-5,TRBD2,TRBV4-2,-,TGTGCCAGCAGCCACCTGGCTAGCGGGACCCAAGAGACCCAGTACTTC,CASSHLASGTQETQYF
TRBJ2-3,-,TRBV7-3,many,TGTGCCAGCAGCTGGAAGGCCCGCACAGATACGCAGTATTTT,CASSWKARTDTQYF
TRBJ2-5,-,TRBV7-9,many,TGTGCCAGCAGCTTTTCAGGGGGACTTTTGGAGACCCAGTACTTC,CASSFSGGLLETQYF
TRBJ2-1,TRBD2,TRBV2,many,TGTGCCAGCAGGTACGGGACTAAGAGGGGTGAGCAGTTCTTC,CASRYGTKRGEQFF
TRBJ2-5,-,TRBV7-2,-,TGTGCCAGCAGCAAACGGGGAATACTTTTGGAGACCCAGTACTTC,CASSKRGILLETQYF
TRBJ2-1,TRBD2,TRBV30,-,TGTGCCTGGAGTGTAGGCTTGACTAGCGGAGGCTACAATGAGCAGTTCTTC,CAWSVGLTSGGYNEQFF
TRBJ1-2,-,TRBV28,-,TGTGCCAGCAGTTCCATCGGACATGGGGACTATGGCTACACCTTC,CASSSIGHGDYGYTF
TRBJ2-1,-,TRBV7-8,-,TGTGCCAGCAGCTTAGCGAACCTAGTGTTCCTCAAAAATGAGCAGTTCTTC,CASSLANLVFLKNEQFF
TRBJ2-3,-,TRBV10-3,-,TGTGCCATCAGTGAGTTGGGACACCATAGCACAGATACGCAGTATTTT,CAISELGHHSTDTQYF
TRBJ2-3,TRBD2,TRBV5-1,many,TGCGCCAGCAGCCGCAGGACTAGCGGGAGACAGTCAGATACGCAGTATTTT,CASSRRTSGRQSDTQYF
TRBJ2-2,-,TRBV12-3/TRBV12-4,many,TGTGCCAGCAGTTCCCAGCGGAGGGGGCCCGGGGAGCTGTTTTTT,CASSSQRRGPGELFF
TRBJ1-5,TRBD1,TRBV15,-,TGTGCCACCAGCAGGCTTACAGGGGGCAATCAGCCCCAGCATTTT,CATSRLTGGNQPQHF
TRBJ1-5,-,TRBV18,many,TGTGCCAGCTCACCAGCGGGGCGTTACAACAATCAGCCCCAGCATTTT,CASSPAGRYNNQPQHF
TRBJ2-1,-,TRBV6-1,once,TGTGCCAGCAGCCCCCTAGGTCCGTGGGATGAGCAGTTCTTC,CASSPLGPWDEQFF
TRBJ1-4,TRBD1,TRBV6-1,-,TGTGCCAGCAGTCTCGGACAGGGGGCTGAAAAACTGTTTTTT,CASSLGQGAEKLFF
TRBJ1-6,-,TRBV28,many,TGTGCCAGCAGTTCGGGGTCCTATAATTCACCCCTCCACTTT,CASSSGSYNSPLHF
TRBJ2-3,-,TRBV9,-,TGTGCCAGCAGCGGTGGACACCGATCCAGCACAGATACGCAGTATTTT,CASSGGHRSSTDTQYF
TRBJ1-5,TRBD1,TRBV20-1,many,TGCAGTGCCTCCGGGACAGGGGCCAGTCAGCCCCAGCATTTT,CSASGTGASQPQHF